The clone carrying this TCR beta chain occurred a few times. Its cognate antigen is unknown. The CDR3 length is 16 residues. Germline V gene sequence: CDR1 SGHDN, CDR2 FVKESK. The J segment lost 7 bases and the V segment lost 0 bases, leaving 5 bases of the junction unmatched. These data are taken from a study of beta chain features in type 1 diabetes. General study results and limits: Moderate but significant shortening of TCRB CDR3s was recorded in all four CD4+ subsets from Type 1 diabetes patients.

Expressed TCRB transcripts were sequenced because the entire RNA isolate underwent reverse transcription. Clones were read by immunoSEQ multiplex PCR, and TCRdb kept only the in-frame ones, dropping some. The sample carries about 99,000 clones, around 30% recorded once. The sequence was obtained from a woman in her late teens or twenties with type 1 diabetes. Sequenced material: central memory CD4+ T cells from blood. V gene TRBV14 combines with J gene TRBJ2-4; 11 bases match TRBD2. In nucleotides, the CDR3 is TGTGCCAGCAGCCAAGATAGCGGGAGGGCCGGTAACATTCAGTACTTC. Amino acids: CASSQDSGRAGNIQYF.